One and the same sample provided the 28 T cell receptor beta chains below, sequenced in a study of molecular identifiers for immune sequencing clone quantification. Using its own MiXCR run on the PCR reads, TCRdb lists one record per CDR3 protein. This sample carries 80,000 to 95,000 distinct CDR3 sequences, around 17% of them seen once, and the ten largest clones take about 0.85%. The source material was naive CD8+ T cells from blood, with Jurkat cell RNA spiked in. The subset here: FACS-sorted CD8+CD4-CCR7+CD45RA+ naive T cells. These receptors were taken from a human donor in good health. Some libraries in this study had Jurkat cell RNA spiked in.

There are many counts of this clonotype. The rearrangement uses TRBV3-1 and TRBJ2-2, with D possibly matching TRBD1 (6 bases). V was trimmed by 5 bases and J by 3 bases, leaving 16 bases between them. This CDR3 region has 16 residues. Looked up from germline, CDR1 is LGHDT and CDR2 is YNNKEL (reference sequence). Written as DNA, the CDR3 is TGTGCCAGCAGCAACGGGACAACAGGGTACACCGGGGAGCTGTTTTTT. Translated, it gives CASSNGTTGYTGELFF. The complete variable domain, with remaining parts taken from reference TRBV3-1 and TRBJ2-2, reads DTAVSQTPKYLVTQMGNDKSIKCEQNLGHDTMYWYKQDSKKFLKIMFSYNNKELIINETVPNRFSPKSPDKAHLNLHINSLELGDSAVYFCASSNGTTGYTGELFFGEGSRLTVL.

This clonotype occurred many times. This chain links TRBV7-9 with TRBJ2-1; TRBD2 matches 8 bases. V dropped 5 bases and J dropped 2; count of bases not matched to a gene: 8. Germline V gene sequence: CDR1 SEHNR, CDR2 FQNEAQ (reference sequence). This CDR3 has 16 amino acids. The CDR3 DNA sequence: TGTGCCAGCAGCCCCAGCGGGAGTCGCGCCTACAATGAGCAGTTCTTC. Translation: CASSPSGSRAYNEQFF. Supplemented by reference TRBV7-9 and TRBJ2-1, the full variable domain reads DTGVSQNPRHKITKRGQNVTFRCDPISEHNRLYWYRQTLGQGPEFLTYFQNEAQLEKSRLLSDRFSAERPKGSFSTLEIQRTEQGDSAMYLCASSPSGSRAYNEQFFGPGTRLTVL.

Many counts were recorded for this clonotype. The DNA for the CDR3 is TGTGCCACCGGAGGGGTCGATGGCTACACCTTC. This gives the protein CATGGVDGYTF. The V call is TRBV24-1, the J call TRBJ1-2; perhaps TRBD1 as D (5 bases). CDR3 length equals 11 residues. V was trimmed by 9 bases and J by 6 bases, leaving 10 bases between them. Germline V gene lookup returns CDR1 KGHDR and CDR2 SFDVKD.

This clonotype has at least ten counts. This sequence joins TRBV4-1 and TRBJ1-1, with TRBD1 as a possible D gene (5 bases). The CDR3 consists of 14 residues. From germline, CDR1 is MGHRA and CDR2 YSYEKL. Trimming shortened V by 4 bases and J by 1 base, and 10 bases separated the two germline ends. CDR3 sequence reads: CASSLRDPNTEAFF. CDR3 in DNA: TGCGCCAGCAGCCTAAGGGACCCGAACACTGAAGCTTTCTTT.

The chain couples TRBV7-9 to TRBJ2-5; TRBD1 matches 7 bases. With V trimmed by 4 bases and J by 2 bases, 4 bases remained unmatched. The germline CDR1 and CDR2 sequences are SEHNR and FQNEAQ (reference sequence). The CDR3 has 14 amino acids. The CDR3 reads CASSYPGQQETQYF. The CDR3 nucleotides are TGTGCCAGCAGCTATCCGGGACAGCAAGAGACCCAGTACTTC.

The chain joins TRBV20-1 to TRBJ2-7, with 8 bases lining up with TRBD2. Germline V gene data show CDR1 as DFQATT and CDR2 as SNEGSKA (reference sequence). The CDR3 extends over 16 amino acids. The ends lost 5 bases at V and 6 bases at J; junction bases unmatched: 18. Here the CDR3 reads CSAPPTHREGRGEQYF. CDR3 in DNA: TGCAGTGCTCCCCCCACCCACCGGGAGGGCCGTGGCGAGCAGTACTTC.

This clonotype was seen at least ten times. The chain uses TRBV19 and TRBJ2-1; D possibly corresponds to TRBD1 (6 bases). Between the trimmed V and J ends, which lost 5 bases and 7 bases, there was a span of 15 bases. Germline CDR1 is LNHDA and CDR2 is SQIVND (reference sequence). There are 14 residues in the CDR3. As DNA, the CDR3 is TGTGCCAGTAGTCCCGGGACAACGAGGAATGAGCAGTTCTTC. This sequence encodes CASSPGTTRNEQFF. Using reference TRBV19 and TRBJ2-1 for the parts outside the CDR3, the full variable domain is DGGITQSPKYLFRKEGQNVTLSCEQNLNHDAMYWYRQDPGQGLRLIYYSQIVNDFQKGDIAEGYSVSREKKESFPLTVTSAQKNPTAFYLCASSPGTTRNEQFFGPGTRLTVL.

The V and J genes are TRBV7-9 and TRBJ1-1; perhaps TRBD1 as D (6 bases). The CDR3 has 14 residues. CDR1 is SEHNR and CDR2 is FQNEAQ in the germline V gene (reference sequence). The V end was cut by 6 bases, the J end by 4 bases, with 15 bases between. The CDR3 loop is CASRIQGGGTEAFF. CDR3 nucleotide sequence: TGTGCCAGCAGGATCCAGGGAGGGGGCACTGAAGCTTTCTTT.

This clonotype was detected only a few times. The genes are TRBV29-1 and TRBJ1-2; 9 bases line up with TRBD1. Germline CDR1 and CDR2: SQVTM and ANQGSEA. J lost 2 bases, V lost 1 base, and 2 bases had no gene match. The CDR3 has 14 amino acids. As DNA, the CDR3 is TGCAGCGTTGAAGGGGGGACAGGGAACTATGGCTACACCTTC. Protein product: CSVEGGTGNYGYTF. The whole variable domain, filled in from reference TRBV29-1 and TRBJ1-2, reads SAVISQKPSRDICQRGTSLTIQCQVDSQVTMMFWYRQQPGQSLTLIATANQGSEATYESGFVIDKFPISRPNLTFSTLTVSNMSPEDSSIYLCSVEGGTGNYGYTFGSGTRLTVV.

This clonotype was found many times. The J gene is TRBJ2-7, the V gene TRBV20-1, with D uncertain. CDR1 DFQATT and CDR2 SNEGSKA come from the germline V gene (reference sequence). Trimming stripped 5 bases from V and 4 bases from J, with 6 bases between. This CDR3 comprises 10 residues. In DNA, the CDR3 is TGCAGTGCTCGAACTTACGAGCAGTACTTC. This gives the protein CSARTYEQYF.

The table lists this clonotype with many counts. This chain links TRBV20-1 with TRBJ2-1, with D possibly being TRBD2 (6 bases). The CDR3 consists of 15 residues. Germline V gives CDR1 DFQATT, CDR2 SNEGSKA (reference sequence). Trimming pared 3 bases from V and 8 bases from J, leaving 20 bases between. CDR3 nucleotides: TGCAGTGCTAGCCAGACCCGTGGGGGGTTAGATGAGCAGTTCTTC. It yields the protein CSASQTRGGLDEQFF.

Regarding this clonotype: Mismatch with germline at one junction end may stem from a read error. The chain couples TRBV18 to TRBJ2-3; D uncertain. The CDR3 has 14 amino acids. Germline CDR1 reads KGHSH; CDR2 reads LQKENI. The CDR3 sequence: CAGSPSGPADTQYF. Written as DNA, the CDR3 is TGTGCCGGCTCCCCTAGTGGTCCGGCGGATACGCAGTATTTT.

This clonotype was seen many times. V and J are TRBV27 and TRBJ1-5; no clear D. The V gene's germline CDR1 is MNHEY and CDR2 SMNVEV (reference sequence). This CDR3 has 12 amino acids. Trimming pared 5 bases from V and 2 bases from J, leaving 4 bases between. The CDR3 is CASSQGNQPQHF. The DNA of the CDR3 is TGTGCCAGCAGTCAGGGCAATCAGCCCCAGCATTTT.

In its sample, this clonotype was seen many times. The rearrangement uses TRBV25-1 and TRBJ1-1; tentative D call: TRBD1 (6 bases). Trimming removed 4 bases at V and 0 bases at J, with 18 bases between. This CDR3 is built from 17 residues. The germline gives CDR1 MGHDK, CDR2 SYGVNS. In DNA form, the CDR3 reads TGTGCCAGCAGTGCAGTCCAAGGGGGACTATTGAACACTGAAGCTTTCTTT. Translating gives CASSAVQGGLLNTEAFF.

As concerns this clonotype: A much larger clone lies a single base off, so this may be a read error. J is TRBJ1-1 and V is TRBV28; D might be TRBD1 (6 bases). The CDR3 consists of 17 residues. Germline assignment: CDR1 MDHEN and CDR2 SYDVKM. The DNA for the CDR3 is TGTGCCAGCAGTTTTCGTTCCGGACAGTCCCAGGGGACTGAAGTTTTCTTT. This sequence encodes CASSFRSGQSQGTEVFF.

This clonotype was seen repeatedly, ten times or more. The J gene is TRBJ2-1, the V gene TRBV19; D unclear. The CDR3 is 16 residues long. Looked up from germline, CDR1 is LNHDA and CDR2 is SQIVND (reference sequence). Trimming stripped 7 bases from V and 0 bases from J, with 16 bases between. CDR3 DNA sequence: TGTGCCAGTACCCCGTGGGCAGTGAGCTCCTACAATGAGCAGTTCTTC. Translated, it gives CASTPWAVSSYNEQFF.

As for this clonotype: A junction end diverges from the germline sequence, so it may reflect a read error. The rearrangement links TRBV5-6 to TRBJ2-1; a weak D match, TRBD2 (6 bases). The CDR3 length is 14 residues. Germline values: CDR1 SGHDT, CDR2 YYEEEE. CDR3 sequence: CASSDGRGYNERFF. In DNA, the CDR3 is TGTGCCAGCAGCGATGGGCGGGGCTACAATGAGCGGTTCTTC.

The chain has TRBV30 and TRBJ1-1; no clear D gene. This CDR3 is built from 14 residues. The V and J ends lost 2 bases and 1 base respectively, with 11 bases between them. The V gene's germline CDR1 is GTSNPN and CDR2 SVGIG (reference sequence). In DNA, the CDR3 is TGTGCCTGGAGTCTTACGAATTCGAACACTGAAGCTTTCTTT. It is translated as CAWSLTNSNTEAFF.

This clonotype occurred many times. This CDR3 is CASSLAADPPADEQFF. The CDR3 DNA reads as TGTGCCAGCAGCTTAGCTGCGGACCCCCCGGCGGATGAGCAGTTCTTC. V usage is TRBV7-2 and J usage is TRBJ2-1; D uncertain. The CDR3 length is 16 residues. V was trimmed by 0 bases and J by 8 bases, leaving 17 bases between them. Germline V lookup: CDR1 SGHTA, CDR2 FQGNSA.

This clonotype was recorded many times. The chain couples TRBV7-9 to TRBJ2-4; D is unresolved. From germline, CDR1 is SEHNR and CDR2 FQNEAQ (reference sequence). The CDR3 is 15 residues long. V lost 5 bases to trimming and J lost 0 bases, with 11 bases between them. The DNA for the CDR3 is TGTGCCAGCAGCGGTAATTCCTTAGCCAAAAACATTCAGTACTTC. The encoded protein is CASSGNSLAKNIQYF.

This clonotype has at least ten counts. V usage is TRBV6-5 and J usage is TRBJ2-7; D call uncertain. The CDR3 is 14 residues long. CDR1 MNHEY and CDR2 SVGAGI come from the germline V gene. Trimming shortened V by 0 bases and J by 5 bases, and 11 bases separated the two germline ends. This CDR3 is CASSYSVGKDEQYF. The CDR3 nucleotides are TGTGCCAGCAGTTACTCGGTAGGCAAAGACGAGCAGTACTTC.

This clonotype was seen many times. J is TRBJ2-1 and V is TRBV7-9, with D possibly being TRBD2 (5 bases). CDR1 and CDR2 from the germline V gene are SEHNR and FQNEAQ (reference sequence). Trimming took 3 bases from V and 8 from J, leaving 8 bases between them. The CDR3 extends over 12 amino acids. CDR3 DNA sequence: TGTGCCAGCAGCTTGAGTAGCGATGAGCAGTTCTTC. Protein sequence: CASSLSSDEQFF.

At least ten counts were recorded for this clonotype. The chain is built from TRBV7-8 and TRBJ2-3; D call uncertain. Trimming removed 7 bases from V and 0 bases from J, with 17 bases in between. Germline CDR1 and CDR2: SGHVS and FQNEAQ. This CDR3 has 16 residues. The CDR3 reads CASTKRRGFSTDTQYF. For the CDR3, the DNA is TGTGCCAGCACCAAACGAAGAGGATTTAGCACAGATACGCAGTATTTT.

This clonotype has at least ten counts. The J gene is TRBJ2-3, the V gene TRBV12-3 or TRBV12-4, with D possibly TRBD1 on 5 matching bases. V lost 3 bases and J 0 bases, leaving 19 bases between the germline ends. This CDR3 has 18 amino acids. The CDR3 sequence: CASSFLALAGPSTDTQYF. In nucleotides, the CDR3 is TGTGCCAGCAGTTTTCTTGCTCTGGCAGGGCCTAGCACAGATACGCAGTATTTT.

This clonotype came up a few times. This rearrangement joins TRBV11-2 to TRBJ2-5, with 12 bases fitting TRBD1. The V segment lost 0 bases and the J segment 7 bases; nucleotides outside the gene matches: 15. The CDR3 is 19 residues long. From germline, CDR1 is SGHAT and CDR2 FQNNGV. CDR3 residues: CASSLDRVGTGGLLATQYF. CDR3 DNA sequence: TGTGCCAGCAGCTTAGATCGGGTGGGGACAGGGGGCCTTTTAGCGACCCAGTACTTC. Full variable domain (remainder filled in from reference TRBV11-2 and TRBJ2-5): EAGVAQSPRYKIIEKRQSVAFWCNPISGHATLYWYQQILGQGPKLLIQFQNNGVVDDSQLPKDRFSAERLKGVDSTLKIQPAKLEDSAVYLCASSLDRVGTGGLLATQYFGPGTRLLVL.

V usage is TRBV30 and J usage is TRBJ1-1; D is possibly TRBD1 (5 bases). The CDR3 spans 11 residues. Between the trimmed V and J ends, which lost 2 bases and 9 bases, there was a span of 10 bases. From germline, CDR1 is GTSNPN and CDR2 SVGIG (reference sequence). For the CDR3, the DNA is TGTGCCTGGAGTCTCGGGGGGAAAGCTTTCTTT. Protein sequence: CAWSLGGKAFF.

Concerning this clonotype itself: A much more abundant neighbour one base away suggests this may be a read error. The CDR3 DNA sequence: TGTGCCAGCAGCTCTTGCGGGACCCCAGATACGCAGTATTTT. Its protein is CASSSCGTPDTQYF. V and J are TRBV11-2 and TRBJ2-3, with a weak D call TRBD2 (6 bases). V was cut by 4 bases and J by 4 bases, with 12 bases left in between. The germline gives CDR1 SGHAT, CDR2 FQNNGV. The CDR3 runs to 14 residues.

In its sample, this clonotype was seen many times. This chain uses TRBV7-9 with TRBJ2-7; a weak D match, TRBD1 (5 bases). Germline CDR1 SEHNR, CDR2 FQNEAQ (reference sequence). Trimming cost V 1 base and J 2 bases, with 9 bases left between them. The CDR3 length is 14 residues. The CDR3 region is CASSLVAGPYEQYF. CDR3 in DNA: TGTGCCAGCAGCTTAGTCGCAGGGCCCTACGAGCAGTACTTC.